The 8 T cell receptor beta chains given below trace back to one sample, sequenced in a study of control samples from healthy donors and cancer patients. Profiled with immunoSEQ multiplex PCR; TCRdb holds only in-frame clones, not every one. The table includes roughly 130,000 clones, about 94% detected once. The sample comprised blood. Receptors originate from a man younger than 45 in good health.

The chain couples TRBV28 to TRBJ2-7, with a weak D call TRBD1 (6 bases). This CDR3 contains 14 residues. The germline CDR1 and CDR2 sequences are MDHEN and SYDVKM. Between the trimmed V and J ends, which lost 5 bases and 2 bases, there was a span of 13 bases. The CDR3 coding sequence is TGTGCCAGCAGTCCGACCGACAGGACCTACGAGCAGTACTTC. Residues: CASSPTDRTYEQYF.

The chain links TRBV27 to TRBJ1-6; D may be TRBD1 (6 bases). The CDR3 extends over 17 amino acids. Trimming took 4 bases from V and 0 from J, leaving 13 bases between them. Germline V gene sequence: CDR1 MNHEY, CDR2 SMNVEV (reference sequence). The CDR3 coding sequence is TGTGCCAGCAGTTCTCAGGGGCATAGCTCCTATAATTCACCCCTCCACTTT. This translates into CASSSQGHSSYNSPLHF.

Comments on this clone: This specimen includes other DNA sequences encoding the same CDR3. The chain is built from TRBV18 and TRBJ1-5; possibly TRBD1 for D (5 bases). The germline V and J ends were trimmed by 3 bases and 4 bases, with 10 bases remaining between them. There are 14 residues in the CDR3. CDR1 and CDR2 from the germline V gene are KGHSH and LQKENI. The CDR3 region has the DNA TGTGCCAGCTCACCCGGTCGGGGGAATCAGCCCCAGCATTTT. Translation: CASSPGRGNQPQHF.

This clone is a singleton in its sample. Germline is not matched at one junction end, which may reflect a read error. The rearrangement joins TRBV7-7 to TRBJ1-5; D may be TRBD1 (5 bases). Germline-derived CDR1 and CDR2 are SSHAT and FNYEAQ (reference sequence). CDR3 length: 18 residues. The CDR3: CASTRPCFPGRRNQPQHF. CDR3 nucleotides: TGTGCTAGCACCCGACCTTGTTTTCCGGGACGGAGAAATCAGCCCCAGCATTTT.

The rearrangement joins TRBV6-5 to TRBJ1-4; tentatively, D is TRBD1 (6 bases). CDR3 length equals 14 residues. Germline CDR1 is MNHEY and CDR2 is SVGAGI. V lost 6 bases and J 8 bases, leaving 16 bases between the germline ends. The CDR3 sequence: CASSARGGTEKLFF. The CDR3 region has the DNA TGTGCCAGCAGCGCCCGAGGGGGGACGGAAAAACTGTTTTTT.

V is TRBV7-2 and J is TRBJ1-5, with TRBD1 as a possible D gene (5 bases). CDR3 length equals 16 residues. Germline V gene lookup returns CDR1 SGHTA and CDR2 FQGNSA. Trimming took 5 bases from V and 7 from J, leaving 21 bases between them. The CDR3: CASSLLKGYGGQPQHF. In DNA form, the CDR3 reads TGTGCCAGCAGCCTATTAAAGGGGTACGGAGGCCAGCCCCAGCATTTT.

J is TRBJ1-1 and V is TRBV16; D gene ambiguous. The CDR3 runs 16 residues. Germline V CDR1 and CDR2: KGHSY, FQNENV. The V and J ends lost 0 bases and 7 bases respectively, with 18 bases between them. DNA of the CDR3: TGTGCCAGCAGCCAATCTCGGCGGGTAGGAAGGTATGAAGCTTTCTTT. Residues: CASSQSRRVGRYEAFF.

As DNA, the CDR3 is TGCGCCAGCAGCCGCTTGATTGGGACTAGCGGGGGAAGAGAGCAGTTCTTC. It translates to CASSRLIGTSGGREQFF. The genes are TRBV4-3 and TRBJ2-1; 14 bases are shared with TRBD2. There are 17 residues in the CDR3. After removal of 4 bases from V and 10 bases from J, the junction contained 12 bases not matched to a gene. Germline loops: CDR1 LGHNA, CDR2 YSLEER.